One TCR beta chain is described in this entry. The antigen is unknown. It was by 5' RACE with UMI labels that the TRB cDNA libraries were prepared. TCRdb reprocessed the 5' RACE reads and stores each CDR3 protein as one record, lacking DNA. Its clone listing holds 100,000 to 150,000 distinct CDR3 sequences. In germline, CDR1 is SGHDT, CDR2 YYEEEE. CDR3 length equals 16 residues. The sample is drawn from a study of CXCR3-negative and CXCR3-positive naive CD8 T cells. Findings of the study overall: Researchers report that CXCR3-positive naive cells carry more hydrophobic TRB CDR3s than CXCR3-negative naive cells.

This TCR was recovered from a human donor in good health. Some clones in this sample may be carry-over from other donors' samples. V is TRBV5-6 and J is TRBJ2-2; TCRdb proposes TRBD1, but this gene call is untestable without DNA. What was sequenced was naive CXCR3- CD8+ T cells from blood. Subset indicated: CD45RO-CCR7+CD27+CD95- naive CD8+ T cells lacking CXCR3 (TNR3-). The CDR3 region is CASSSDRDRVLGELFF. The full variable domain, in which reference TRBV5-6 and TRBJ2-2 provide the parts outside the CDR3, is DAGVTQSPTHLIKTRGQQVTLRCSPKSGHDTVSWYQQALGQGPQFIFQYYEEEERQRGNFPDRFSGHQFPNYSSELNVNALLLGDSALYLCASSSDRDRVLGELFFGEGSRLTVL.